A single sample is the source of the 5 T cell receptor beta chains below, sequenced in a study of beta chain features in type 1 diabetes. Isolated RNA was reverse transcribed in full, so expressed TCRB transcripts were sequenced. Sequencing was performed with immunoSEQ multiplex PCR; in TCRdb, only in-frame clones are kept and a portion is missing. The sample has 350,000 to 450,000 clones, about 15% seen once. Sequenced: naive CD4+ T cells from blood. The receptors come from a woman aged 18-30 years in good health.

The V call is TRBV28, the J call TRBJ2-6; TRBD2 might be the D (5 bases). V lost 6 bases and J 3 bases, leaving 12 bases between the germline ends. The CDR3 is made up of 15 amino acids. Germline CDR1 is MDHEN and CDR2 is SYDVKM. The CDR3 DNA sequence: TGTGCCAGCAGCCCCGGGGTGCTTGGGGCCAACGTCCTGACTTTC. It encodes CASSPGVLGANVLTF.

V gene TRBV14 combines with J gene TRBJ2-1; the D gene is possibly TRBD1 (6 bases). The CDR3 sequence is 13 residues long. The germline V gene has CDR1 SGHDN and CDR2 FVKESK. Trimming took off 4 bases at V and 8 bases at J, with 12 bases between the two ends. The CDR3 DNA sequence: TGTGCCAGCAGCCTCTTCCAGGGGCATGAGCAGTTCTTC. It codes for CASSLFQGHEQFF.

The gene calls are TRBV7-9 and TRBJ2-7; 7 bases align to TRBD2. V shed 1 base and J 5 bases; nucleotides not matched to a gene: 8. This CDR3 is 15 amino acids long. CDR1 is SEHNR and CDR2 is FQNEAQ in the germline V gene (reference sequence). The CDR3 DNA follows: TGTGCCAGCAGCTTAGGCGCGGGAGTGATAAACGAGCAGTACTTC. Encoded protein: CASSLGAGVINEQYF.

V is TRBV30 and J is TRBJ2-1; TRBD1 matches at 7 bases. V lost 5 bases and J lost 2; bases outside the gene matches: 6. Germline CDR1 is GTSNPN and CDR2 is SVGIG (reference sequence). The CDR3 is 14 residues long. CDR3 in DNA: TGTGCCTGGGACTCAGGACAGGCCTACAATGAGCAGTTCTTC. Protein product: CAWDSGQAYNEQFF.

This clone has only a few counts. The V and J genes are TRBV6-5 and TRBJ1-2; maybe TRBD1 (6 bases). The CDR3 runs to 15 residues. Germline assignment: CDR1 MNHEY and CDR2 SVGAGI. V lost 6 bases, J lost 5 bases, and 19 bases lay in between. The CDR3, as DNA: TGTGCCAGCAGGGACGCCGGGCAGGGGTTGTATGGCTACACCTTC. This translates into CASRDAGQGLYGYTF.